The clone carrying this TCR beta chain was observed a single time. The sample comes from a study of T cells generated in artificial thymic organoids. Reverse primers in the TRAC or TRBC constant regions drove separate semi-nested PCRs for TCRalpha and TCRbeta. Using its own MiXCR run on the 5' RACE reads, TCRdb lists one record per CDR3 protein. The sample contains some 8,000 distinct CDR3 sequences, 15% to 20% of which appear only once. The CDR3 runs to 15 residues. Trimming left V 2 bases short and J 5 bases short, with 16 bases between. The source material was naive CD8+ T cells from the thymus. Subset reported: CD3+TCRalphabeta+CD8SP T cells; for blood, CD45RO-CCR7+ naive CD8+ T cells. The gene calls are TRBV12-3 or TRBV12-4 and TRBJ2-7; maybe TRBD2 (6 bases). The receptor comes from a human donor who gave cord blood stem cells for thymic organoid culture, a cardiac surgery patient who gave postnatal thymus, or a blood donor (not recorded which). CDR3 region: CASSLYGLWNHEQYF. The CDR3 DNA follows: TGTGCCAGCAGTTTATACGGACTATGGAACCACGAGCAGTACTTC.